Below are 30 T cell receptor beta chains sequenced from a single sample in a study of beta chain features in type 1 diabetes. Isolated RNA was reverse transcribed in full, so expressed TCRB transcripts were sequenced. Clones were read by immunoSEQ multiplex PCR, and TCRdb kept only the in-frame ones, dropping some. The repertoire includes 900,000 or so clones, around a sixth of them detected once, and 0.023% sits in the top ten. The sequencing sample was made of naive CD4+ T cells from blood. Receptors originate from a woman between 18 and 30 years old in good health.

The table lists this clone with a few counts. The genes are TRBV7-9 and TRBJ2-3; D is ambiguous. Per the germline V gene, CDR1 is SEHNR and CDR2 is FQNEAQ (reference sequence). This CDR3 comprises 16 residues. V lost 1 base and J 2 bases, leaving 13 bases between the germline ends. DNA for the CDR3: TGTGCCAGCAGCTTAGTACGGCTTTTAAACACAGATACGCAGTATTTT. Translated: CASSLVRLLNTDTQYF.

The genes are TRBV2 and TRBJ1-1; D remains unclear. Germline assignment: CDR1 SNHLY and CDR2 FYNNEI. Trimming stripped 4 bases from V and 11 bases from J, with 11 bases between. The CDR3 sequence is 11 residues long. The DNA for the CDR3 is TGTGCCAGCAGTGTCTCAGGATACGCTTTCTTT. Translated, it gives CASSVSGYAFF. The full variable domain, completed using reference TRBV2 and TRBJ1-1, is EPEVTQTPSHQVTQMGQEVILRCVPISNHLYFYWYRQILGQKVEFLVSFYNNEISEKSEIFDDQFSVERPDGSNFTLKIRSTKLEDSAMYFCASSVSGYAFFGQGTRLTVV.

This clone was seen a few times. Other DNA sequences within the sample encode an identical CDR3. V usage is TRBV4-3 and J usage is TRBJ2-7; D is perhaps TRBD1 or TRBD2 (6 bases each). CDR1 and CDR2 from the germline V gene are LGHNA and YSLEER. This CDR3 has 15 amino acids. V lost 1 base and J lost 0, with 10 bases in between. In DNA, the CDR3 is TGCGCCAGCAGCCAAGGGAGGGGGAGCTCCTACGAGCAGTACTTC. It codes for CASSQGRGSSYEQYF.

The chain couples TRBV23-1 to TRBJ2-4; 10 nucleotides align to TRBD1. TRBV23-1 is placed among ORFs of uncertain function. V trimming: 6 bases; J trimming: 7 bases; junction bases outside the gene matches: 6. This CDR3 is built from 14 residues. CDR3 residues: CASSGTGDRNIQYF. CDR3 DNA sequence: TGCGCCAGCAGCGGGACAGGGGATCGGAACATTCAGTACTTC.

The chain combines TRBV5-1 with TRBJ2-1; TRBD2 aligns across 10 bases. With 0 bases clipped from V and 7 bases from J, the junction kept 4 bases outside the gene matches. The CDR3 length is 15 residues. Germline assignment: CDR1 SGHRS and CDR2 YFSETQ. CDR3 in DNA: TGCGCCAGCAGCTTGGTTACTAGCGGGAATAATGAGCAGTTCTTC. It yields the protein CASSLVTSGNNEQFF. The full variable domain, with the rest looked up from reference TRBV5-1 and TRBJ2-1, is KAGVTQTPRYLIKTRGQQVTLSCSPISGHRSVSWYQQTPGQGLQFLFEYFSETQRNKGNFPGRFSGRQFSNSRSEMNVSTLELGDSALYLCASSLVTSGNNEQFFGPGTRLTVL.

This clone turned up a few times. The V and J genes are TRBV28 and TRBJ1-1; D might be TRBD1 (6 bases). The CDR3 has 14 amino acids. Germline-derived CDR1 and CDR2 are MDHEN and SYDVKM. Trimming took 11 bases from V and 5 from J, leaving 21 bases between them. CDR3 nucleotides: TGTGCCGTGGGGGGGGCGCCTATGGCGACTGAAGCTTTCTTT. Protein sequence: CAVGGAPMATEAFF.

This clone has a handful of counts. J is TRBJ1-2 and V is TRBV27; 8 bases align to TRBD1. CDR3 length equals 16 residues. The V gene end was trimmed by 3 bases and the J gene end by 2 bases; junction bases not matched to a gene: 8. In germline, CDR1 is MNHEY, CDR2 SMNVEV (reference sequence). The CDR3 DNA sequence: TGTGCCAGCAGTTTTCTCGGGGACAGGAACAACTATGGCTACACCTTC. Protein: CASSFLGDRNNYGYTF.

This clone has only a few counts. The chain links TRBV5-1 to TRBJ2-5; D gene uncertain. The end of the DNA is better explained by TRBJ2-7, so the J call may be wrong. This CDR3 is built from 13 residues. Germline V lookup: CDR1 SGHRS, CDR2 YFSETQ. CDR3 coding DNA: TGCGCCAGCAGCTTGACTCTGTCCTACGAGCAGTACTTC. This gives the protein CASSLTLSYEQYF.

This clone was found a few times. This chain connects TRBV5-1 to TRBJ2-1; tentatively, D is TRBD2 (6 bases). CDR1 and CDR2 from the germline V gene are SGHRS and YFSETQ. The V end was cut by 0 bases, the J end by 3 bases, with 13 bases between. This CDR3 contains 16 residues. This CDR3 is CASSLGAGSVYNEQFF. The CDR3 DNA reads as TGCGCCAGCAGCTTGGGGGCGGGAAGTGTCTACAATGAGCAGTTCTTC.

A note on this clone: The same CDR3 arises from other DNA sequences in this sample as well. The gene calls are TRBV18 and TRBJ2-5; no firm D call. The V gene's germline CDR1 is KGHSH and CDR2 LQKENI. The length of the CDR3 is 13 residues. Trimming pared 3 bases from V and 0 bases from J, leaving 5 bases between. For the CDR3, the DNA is TGTGCCAGCTCACCGCTTGACCAAGAGACCCAGTACTTC. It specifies CASSPLDQETQYF.

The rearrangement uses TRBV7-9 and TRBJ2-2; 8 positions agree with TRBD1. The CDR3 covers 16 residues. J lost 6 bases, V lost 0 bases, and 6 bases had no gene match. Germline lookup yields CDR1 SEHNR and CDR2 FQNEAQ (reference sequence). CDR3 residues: CASSLAAGTGPGELFF. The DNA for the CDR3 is TGTGCCAGCAGCTTAGCTGCGGGGACAGGCCCCGGGGAGCTGTTTTTT.

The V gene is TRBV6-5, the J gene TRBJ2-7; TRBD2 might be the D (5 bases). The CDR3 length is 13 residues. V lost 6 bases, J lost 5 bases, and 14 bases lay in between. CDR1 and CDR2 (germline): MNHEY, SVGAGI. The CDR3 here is CASRGSGADEQYF. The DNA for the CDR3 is TGTGCCAGCAGGGGGTCTGGAGCGGACGAGCAGTACTTC.

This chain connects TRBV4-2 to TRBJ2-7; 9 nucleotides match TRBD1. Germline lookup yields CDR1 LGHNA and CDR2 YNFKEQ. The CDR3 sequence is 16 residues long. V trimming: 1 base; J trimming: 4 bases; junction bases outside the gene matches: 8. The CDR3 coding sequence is TGTGCCAGCAGCCAAGGGTGGGACAGGGAAGATTACGAGCAGTACTTC. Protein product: CASSQGWDREDYEQYF.

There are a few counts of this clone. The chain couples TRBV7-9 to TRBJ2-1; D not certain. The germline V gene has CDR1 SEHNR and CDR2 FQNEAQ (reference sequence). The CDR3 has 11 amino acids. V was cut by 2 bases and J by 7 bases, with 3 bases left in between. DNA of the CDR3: TGTGCCAGCAGCTTAATAAATGAGCAGTTCTTC. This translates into CASSLINEQFF.

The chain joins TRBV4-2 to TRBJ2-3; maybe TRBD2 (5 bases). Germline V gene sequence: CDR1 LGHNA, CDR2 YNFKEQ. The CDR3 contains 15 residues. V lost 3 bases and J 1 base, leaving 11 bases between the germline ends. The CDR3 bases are TGTGCCAGCAGCCAGCCGTCCGGGGGCACAGATACGCAGTATTTT. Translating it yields CASSQPSGGTDTQYF.

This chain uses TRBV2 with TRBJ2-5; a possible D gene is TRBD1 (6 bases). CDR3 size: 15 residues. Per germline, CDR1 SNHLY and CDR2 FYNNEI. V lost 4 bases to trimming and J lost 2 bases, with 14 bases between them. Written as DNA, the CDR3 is TGTGCCAGCAGTGTCGGTGGGACATTGCAAGAGACCCAGTACTTC. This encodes CASSVGGTLQETQYF.

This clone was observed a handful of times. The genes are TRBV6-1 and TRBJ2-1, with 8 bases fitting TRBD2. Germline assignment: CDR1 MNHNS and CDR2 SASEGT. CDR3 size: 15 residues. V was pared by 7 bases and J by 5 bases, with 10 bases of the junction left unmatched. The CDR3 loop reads CASTTLGTSDNEQFF. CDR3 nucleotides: TGTGCCAGCACCACTCTAGGGACTAGTGACAATGAGCAGTTCTTC.

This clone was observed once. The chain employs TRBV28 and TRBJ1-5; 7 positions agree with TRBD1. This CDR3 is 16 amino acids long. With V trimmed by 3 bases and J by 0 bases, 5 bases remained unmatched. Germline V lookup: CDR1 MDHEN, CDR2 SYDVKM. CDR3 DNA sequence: TGTGCCAGCAGTTTCCTAACAGGGGATAGCAATCAGCCCCAGCATTTT. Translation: CASSFLTGDSNQPQHF.

Here the CDR3 reads CASSSAALGGEQYF. In DNA form, the CDR3 reads TGTGCCAGCAGTTCGGCAGCCCTCGGGGGCGAGCAGTACTTC. The chain is built from TRBV6-5 and TRBJ2-7, with D possibly being TRBD2 (6 bases). With 4 bases removed from V and 6 bases from J, the gap between germline ends came to 16 bases. Germline CDR1 and CDR2: MNHEY and SVGAGI. CDR3 length: 14 residues.

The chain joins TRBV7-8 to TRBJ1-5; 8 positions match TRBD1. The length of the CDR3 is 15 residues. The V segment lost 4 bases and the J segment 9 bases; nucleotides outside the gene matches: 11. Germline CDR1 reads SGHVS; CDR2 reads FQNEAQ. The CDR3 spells CASSYGTGPLRPQHF. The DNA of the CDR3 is TGTGCCAGCAGCTACGGGACAGGTCCCCTCCGGCCCCAGCATTTT.

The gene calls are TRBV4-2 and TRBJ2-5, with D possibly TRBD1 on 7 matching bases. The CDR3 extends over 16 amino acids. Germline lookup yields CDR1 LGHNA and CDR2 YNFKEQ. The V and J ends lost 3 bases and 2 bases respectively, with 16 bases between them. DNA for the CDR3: TGTGCCAGCAGCCACGGGGGACAGCGGTCGCAAGAGACCCAGTACTTC. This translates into CASSHGGQRSQETQYF.

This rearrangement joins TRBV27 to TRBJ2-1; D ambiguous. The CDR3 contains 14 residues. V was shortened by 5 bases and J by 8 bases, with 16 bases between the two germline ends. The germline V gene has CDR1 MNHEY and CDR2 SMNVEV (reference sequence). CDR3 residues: CASSPSRAADEQFF. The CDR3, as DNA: TGTGCCAGCAGTCCATCTCGGGCCGCGGATGAGCAGTTCTTC.

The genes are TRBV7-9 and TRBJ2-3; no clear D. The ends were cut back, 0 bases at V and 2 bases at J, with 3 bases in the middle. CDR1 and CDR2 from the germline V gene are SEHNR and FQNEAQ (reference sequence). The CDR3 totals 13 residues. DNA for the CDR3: TGTGCCAGCAGCTTAGCCCCCACAGATACGCAGTATTTT. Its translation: CASSLAPTDTQYF.

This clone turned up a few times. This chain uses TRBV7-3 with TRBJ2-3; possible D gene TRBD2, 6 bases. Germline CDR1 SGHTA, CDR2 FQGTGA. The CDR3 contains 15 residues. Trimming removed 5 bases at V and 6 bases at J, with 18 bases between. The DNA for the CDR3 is TGTGCCAGCAGCCTCACCGGGACTTACATGGATACGCAGTATTTT. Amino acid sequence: CASSLTGTYMDTQYF.

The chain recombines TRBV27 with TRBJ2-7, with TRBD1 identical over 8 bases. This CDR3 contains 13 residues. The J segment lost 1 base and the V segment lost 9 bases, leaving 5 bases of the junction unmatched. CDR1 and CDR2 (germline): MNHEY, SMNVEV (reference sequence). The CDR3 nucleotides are TGTGCCAGGTCCACAGGGGGTTCCTACGAGCAGTACTTC. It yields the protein CARSTGGSYEQYF.

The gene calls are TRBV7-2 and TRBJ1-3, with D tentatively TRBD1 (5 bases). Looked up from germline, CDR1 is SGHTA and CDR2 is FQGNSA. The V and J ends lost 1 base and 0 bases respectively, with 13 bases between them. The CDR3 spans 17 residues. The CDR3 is CASSLVPGPYSGNTIYF. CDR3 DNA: TGTGCCAGCAGCTTAGTCCCGGGGCCCTACTCTGGAAACACCATATATTTT. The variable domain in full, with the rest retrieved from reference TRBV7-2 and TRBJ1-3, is GAGVSQSPSNKVTEKGKDVELRCDPISGHTALYWYRQSLGQGLEFLIYFQGNSAPDKSGLPSDRFSAERTGGSVSTLTIQRTQQEDSAVYLCASSLVPGPYSGNTIYFGEGSWLTVV.

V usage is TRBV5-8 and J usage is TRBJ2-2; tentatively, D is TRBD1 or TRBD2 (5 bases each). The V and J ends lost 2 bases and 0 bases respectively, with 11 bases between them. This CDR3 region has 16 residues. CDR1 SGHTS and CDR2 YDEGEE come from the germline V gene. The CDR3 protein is CASSFTGTANTGELFF. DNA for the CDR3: TGTGCCAGCAGCTTCACCGGGACGGCGAACACCGGGGAGCTGTTTTTT.

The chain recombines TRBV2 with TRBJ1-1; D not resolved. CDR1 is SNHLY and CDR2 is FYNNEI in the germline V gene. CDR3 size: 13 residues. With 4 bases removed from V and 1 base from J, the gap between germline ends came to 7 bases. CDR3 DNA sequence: TGTGCCAGCAGTGGGGTCGGGAACACTGAAGCTTTCTTT. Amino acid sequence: CASSGVGNTEAFF.

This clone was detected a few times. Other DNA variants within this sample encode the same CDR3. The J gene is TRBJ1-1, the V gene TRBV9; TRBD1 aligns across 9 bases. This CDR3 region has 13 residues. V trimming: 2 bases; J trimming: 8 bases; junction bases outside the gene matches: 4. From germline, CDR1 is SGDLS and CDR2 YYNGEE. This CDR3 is CASSVAGQGEAFF. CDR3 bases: TGTGCCAGCAGCGTGGCGGGACAGGGAGAAGCTTTCTTT.

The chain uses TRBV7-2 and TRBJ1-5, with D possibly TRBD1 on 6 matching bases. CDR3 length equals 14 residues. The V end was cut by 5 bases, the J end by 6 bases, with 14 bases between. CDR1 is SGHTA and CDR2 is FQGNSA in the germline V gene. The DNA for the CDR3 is TGTGCCAGCAGCCCAAGGGGGTTGGGTCAGCCCCAGCATTTT. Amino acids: CASSPRGLGQPQHF.